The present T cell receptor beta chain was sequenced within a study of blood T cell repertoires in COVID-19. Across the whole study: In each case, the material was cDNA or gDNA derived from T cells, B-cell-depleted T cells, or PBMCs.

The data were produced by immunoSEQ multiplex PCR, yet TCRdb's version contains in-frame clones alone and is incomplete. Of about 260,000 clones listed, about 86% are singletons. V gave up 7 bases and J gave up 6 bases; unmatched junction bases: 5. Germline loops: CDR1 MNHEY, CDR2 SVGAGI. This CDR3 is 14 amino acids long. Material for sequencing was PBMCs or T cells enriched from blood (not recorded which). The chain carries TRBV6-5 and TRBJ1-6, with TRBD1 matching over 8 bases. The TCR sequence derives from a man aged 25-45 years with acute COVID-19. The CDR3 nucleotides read TGTGCCAGCACCCGACAGGGGTTTAATTCACCCCTCCACTTT. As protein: CASTRQGFNSPLHF.